These T cell receptor beta chains were read from a single sample in a study of post-analysis software for immune sequencing data. TCRdb reanalysed the PCR reads using MiXCR and keeps one entry per CDR3 protein. The sample yields fewer than 550,000 distinct CDR3 sequences, 34% seen once. Specimen: blood. The receptors come from a girl aged 2 to 17 with multiple sclerosis. CDR3s include the opening cysteine and the closing phenylalanine or tryptophan. D genes are given only for firm matches. Clone size is not always given. Where it is, it says once, few, many or a class for expanded clones.

J: TRBJ2-1
D: .
size: .
V: TRBV12-3/TRBV12-4
CDR3: CASTLRVSNEQFF
DNA: TGTGCCAGCACGTTGAGGGTGTCCAATGAGCAGTTCTTC

J: TRBJ1-1
D: .
size: .
V: TRBV5-1
CDR3: CASSLDQGFNTEAFF
DNA: TGCGCCAGCAGCTTGGATCAGGGGTTTAACACTGAAGCTTTCTTT

J: TRBJ1-1
D: .
size: few
V: TRBV24-1
CDR3: CATSDSAGPYTEAFF
DNA: TGTGCCACCAGTGATTCCGCAGGCCCTTACACTGAAGCTTTCTTT

J: TRBJ2-4
D: .
size: .
V: TRBV9
CDR3: CAGSVGARGSHIQYF
DNA: TGTGCCGGCAGCGTAGGAGCCCGGGGGTCACACATTCAGTACTTC

J: TRBJ1-1
D: .
size: .
V: TRBV10-3
CDR3: CAIRGVLGEDTEAFF
DNA: TGTGCCATCAGGGGGGTATTAGGTGAGGACACTGAAGCTTTCTTT

J: TRBJ1-2
D: .
size: .
V: TRBV7-2
CDR3: CASSPADYGYTF
DNA: TGTGCCAGCAGCCCAGCCGATTATGGCTACACCTTC

J: TRBJ2-1
D: TRBD1
size: few
V: TRBV20-1
CDR3: CSADRDGGNEQFF
DNA: TGCAGTGCTGACAGGGATGGGGGCAATGAGCAGTTCTTC

J: TRBJ2-2
D: .
size: .
V: TRBV12-3/TRBV12-4
CDR3: CASSPDPGERFF
DNA: TGTGCCAGCAGCCCTGATCCCGGGGAGCGGTTTTTT

J: TRBJ2-7
D: .
size: few
V: TRBV4-2
CDR3: CASSQDRLEYEQYF
DNA: TGTGCCAGCAGCCAAGATCGGCTGGAATACGAGCAGTACTTC

J: TRBJ1-6
D: .
size: .
V: TRBV2
CDR3: CASTRQVNSPLHF
DNA: TGTGCCAGCACCCGACAGGTCAATTCACCCCTCCACTTT

J: TRBJ2-1
D: TRBD1
size: few
V: TRBV29-1
CDR3: CSVEGGQAYNEQFF
DNA: TGCAGCGTTGAAGGAGGACAGGCGTACAATGAGCAGTTCTTC

J: TRBJ2-4
D: TRBD2
size: many
V: TRBV4-2
CDR3: CASSRLAGGGNIQYF
DNA: TGTGCCAGCAGCCGACTAGCGGGGGGCGGGAACATTCAGTACTTC

J: TRBJ2-1
D: .
size: few
V: TRBV5-1
CDR3: CASRDLRQSPTHPYNEQFF
DNA: TGCGCCAGCAGGGACCTTCGACAGTCTCCCACCCATCCTTACAATGAGCAGTTCTTC

J: TRBJ1-2
D: TRBD1
size: .
V: TRBV9
CDR3: CASSKIDRGTGYTF
DNA: TGTGCCAGCAGCAAAATCGACAGGGGGACAGGCTACACCTTC

J: TRBJ1-2
D: TRBD1
size: .
V: TRBV20-1
CDR3: CSARTGQGDGYTF
DNA: TGCAGTGCTAGAACCGGACAGGGTGATGGCTACACCTTC

J: TRBJ2-7
D: .
size: few
V: TRBV7-2
CDR3: CASSLGHLPYEQYF
DNA: TGTGCCAGCAGCTTGGGACACCTACCCTACGAGCAGTACTTC

J: TRBJ2-7
D: TRBD1
size: few
V: TRBV20-1
CDR3: CSARQGYNYEQYF
DNA: TGCAGTGCGCGACAGGGATACAACTACGAGCAGTACTTC

J: TRBJ2-7
D: TRBD1
size: .
V: TRBV6-2/TRBV6-3
CDR3: CASNTAFAPDRGYEQYF
DNA: TGTGCCAGCAATACGGCCTTTGCTCCGGACAGGGGGTACGAGCAGTACTTC

J: TRBJ2-5
D: .
size: few
V: TRBV5-1
CDR3: CASSSPKETQYF
DNA: TGCGCCAGCAGCTCCCCCAAAGAGACCCAGTACTTC

J: TRBJ1-4
D: .
size: .
V: TRBV28
CDR3: CASSPTTFSATNEKLFF
DNA: TGTGCCAGCAGTCCAACAACCTTTAGTGCAACTAATGAAAAACTGTTTTTT

J: TRBJ2-1
D: TRBD2
size: .
V: TRBV18
CDR3: CASSPLTSGGDEQFF
DNA: TGTGCCAGCTCACCATTGACTAGCGGGGGCGATGAGCAGTTCTTC

J: TRBJ1-4
D: .
size: .
V: TRBV10-3
CDR3: CAITGQVGEKLFF
DNA: TGTGCCATTACCGGGCAGGTTGGTGAAAAACTGTTTTTT

J: TRBJ2-7
D: .
size: .
V: TRBV19
CDR3: CASSYGQTLSDEQYF
DNA: TGTGCCAGTTCGTATGGGCAGACTCTTTCGGACGAGCAGTACTTC

J: TRBJ2-1
D: .
size: .
V: TRBV5-1
CDR3: CASSWGQGIAPGTDEQFF
DNA: TGCGCCAGCAGCTGGGGTCAGGGGATCGCACCTGGCACCGATGAGCAGTTCTTC

J: TRBJ1-1
D: .
size: .
V: TRBV5-1
CDR3: CASSDLTDFSTEAFF
DNA: TGCGCCAGCAGCGACTTGACAGATTTTAGCACTGAAGCTTTCTTT

J: TRBJ1-1
D: TRBD1
size: few
V: TRBV7-9
CDR3: CASSSTGEVEAFF
DNA: TGTGCCAGCAGCTCTACAGGGGAGGTTGAAGCTTTCTTT

J: TRBJ1-6
D: .
size: few
V: TRBV10-3
CDR3: CAISAGDHNSPLHF
DNA: TGTGCCATCAGTGCGGGGGATCATAATTCACCCCTCCACTTT

J: TRBJ2-5
D: .
size: few
V: TRBV12-3/TRBV12-4
CDR3: CASRGMRASQETQYF
DNA: TGTGCCAGCAGGGGAATGAGGGCTTCACAAGAGACCCAGTACTTC

J: TRBJ2-5
D: .
size: few
V: TRBV7-8
CDR3: CASSFSQGTQYF
DNA: TGTGCCAGCAGCTTTAGTCAAGGGACCCAGTACTTC

J: TRBJ2-3
D: TRBD1
size: .
V: TRBV5-1
CDR3: CASSSRDRGLPTDTQYF
DNA: TGCGCCAGCAGCTCTCGGGACAGGGGGCTCCCCACAGATACGCAGTATTTT

J: TRBJ2-3
D: .
size: .
V: TRBV3-1
CDR3: CASRSDWEDTQYF
DNA: TGTGCCAGCAGATCTGACTGGGAGGATACGCAGTATTTT

J: TRBJ1-1
D: TRBD1
size: few
V: TRBV29-1
CDR3: CSTDRVNTEAFF
DNA: TGCAGCACGGACAGGGTGAACACTGAAGCTTTCTTT

J: TRBJ1-2
D: TRBD1
size: .
V: TRBV14
CDR3: CASSPRGQVVSDSRYGYTF
DNA: TGTGCCAGCAGCCCTCGAGGACAGGTAGTTTCCGACTCGCGCTATGGCTACACCTTC

J: TRBJ1-1
D: .
size: .
V: TRBV2
CDR3: CASIDYTEAFF
DNA: TGTGCCAGCATTGACTACACTGAAGCTTTCTTT

J: TRBJ1-5
D: .
size: few
V: TRBV6-2/TRBV6-3
CDR3: CASRDDPPNQPQHF
DNA: TGTGCCAGCAGAGACGACCCGCCCAATCAGCCCCAGCATTTT

J: TRBJ2-7
D: .
size: few
V: TRBV20-1
CDR3: CSAPGPDAYEQYF
DNA: TGCAGTGCTCCCGGTCCCGACGCTTACGAGCAGTACTTC

J: TRBJ2-7
D: .
size: few
V: TRBV7-8
CDR3: CASSLSTGPYEQYF
DNA: TGTGCCAGCAGCTTGTCGACTGGCCCCTACGAGCAGTACTTC

J: TRBJ2-5
D: .
size: .
V: TRBV7-9
CDR3: CASSLPQGNQETQCF
DNA: TGTGCCAGCAGCTTACCCCAGGGGAACCAAGAGACCCAGTGCTTC

J: TRBJ1-4
D: .
size: .
V: TRBV6-1
CDR3: CASSEGHRNEKLFF
DNA: TGTGCCAGCAGTGAGGGACACCGTAATGAAAAACTGTTTTTT

J: TRBJ1-5
D: .
size: .
V: TRBV6-2/TRBV6-3
CDR3: CASRLGQTSNQPQHF
DNA: TGTGCCAGCAGGTTAGGGCAAACAAGCAATCAGCCCCAGCATTTT

J: TRBJ1-5
D: TRBD1
size: few
V: TRBV20-1
CDR3: CSARDPGGVQPQHF
DNA: TGCAGTGCTAGAGACCCAGGGGGCGTGCAGCCCCAGCATTTT

J: TRBJ2-5
D: TRBD1
size: .
V: TRBV24-1
CDR3: CATSAAGGIVETQYF
DNA: TGTGCCACCAGTGCGGCAGGGGGCATCGTAGAGACCCAGTACTTC

J: TRBJ2-3
D: .
size: .
V: TRBV5-1
CDR3: CASSWGAMTDTQYF
DNA: TGCGCCAGCAGCTGGGGAGCGATGACAGATACGCAGTATTTT

J: TRBJ2-7
D: .
size: .
V: TRBV20-1
CDR3: CSATGRNRHEQYF
DNA: TGCAGTGCCACGGGACGGAACCGTCACGAGCAGTACTTC

J: TRBJ2-1
D: TRBD2
size: few
V: TRBV6-8
CDR3: CARGLAGALDYNEQFF
DNA: TGTGCCAGAGGACTAGCGGGGGCACTAGATTACAATGAGCAGTTCTTC

J: TRBJ1-5
D: .
size: .
V: TRBV6-1
CDR3: CASVKDFQGPHYNQPQHF
DNA: TGTGCCAGCGTAAAGGACTTCCAGGGCCCCCATTACAATCAGCCCCAGCATTTT

J: TRBJ2-5
D: .
size: few
V: TRBV5-1
CDR3: CASSFGGRPETQYF
DNA: TGCGCCAGCAGCTTCGGGGGGCGCCCGGAGACCCAGTACTTC

J: TRBJ2-5
D: .
size: few
V: TRBV7-7
CDR3: CASSLVGSAQETQYF
DNA: TGTGCCAGCAGCTTAGTTGGGTCCGCTCAAGAGACCCAGTACTTC

J: TRBJ2-2
D: .
size: .
V: TRBV5-6
CDR3: CASSLVQESNTGELFF
DNA: TGTGCCAGCAGCTTGGTCCAGGAATCGAACACCGGGGAGCTGTTTTTT

J: TRBJ2-5
D: TRBD2
size: .
V: TRBV12-3/TRBV12-4
CDR3: CASSSHPGASGVRETQYF
DNA: TGTGCCAGCAGTTCCCACCCCGGTGCTAGCGGGGTTAGAGAGACCCAGTACTTC

J: TRBJ2-7
D: TRBD2
size: .
V: TRBV20-1
CDR3: CSARDGTSGTLYEQYF
DNA: TGCAGTGCTAGAGATGGGACTAGCGGGACTCTTTACGAGCAGTACTTC

J: TRBJ2-5
D: TRBD2
size: .
V: TRBV7-2
CDR3: CASSLALLAGEETQYF
DNA: TGTGCCAGCAGCTTAGCTCTACTAGCGGGGGAAGAGACCCAGTACTTC

J: TRBJ2-1
D: .
size: few
V: TRBV29-1
CDR3: CSVVGSSETQFF
DNA: TGCAGCGTCGTCGGGTCGTCGGAGACCCAGTTCTTC

J: TRBJ2-5
D: .
size: .
V: TRBV11-1
CDR3: CASSRTALGSYNGQYF
DNA: TGTGCCAGCAGCCGGACTGCCTTGGGCTCCTACAATGGGCAGTACTTC

J: TRBJ2-1
D: .
size: .
V: TRBV24-1
CDR3: CATSAGDYNEQFF
DNA: TGTGCCACCAGTGCAGGGGACTACAATGAGCAGTTCTTC

J: TRBJ2-5
D: TRBD1
size: .
V: TRBV4-1
CDR3: CASSQEPDRGHMETQYF
DNA: TGCGCCAGCAGCCAAGAGCCGGACAGGGGGCATATGGAGACCCAGTACTTC

J: TRBJ2-3
D: .
size: .
V: TRBV11-2
CDR3: CASSSYGATDTQYF
DNA: TGTGCCAGCAGCTCCTACGGGGCCACAGATACGCAGTATTTT